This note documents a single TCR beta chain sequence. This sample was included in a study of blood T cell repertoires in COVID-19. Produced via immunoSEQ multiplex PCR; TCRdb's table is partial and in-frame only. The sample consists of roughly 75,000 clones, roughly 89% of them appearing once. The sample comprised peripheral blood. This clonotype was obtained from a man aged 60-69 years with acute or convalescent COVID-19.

The CDR3 sequence: CASSLLGGPNTEAFF. The CDR3 DNA sequence: TGTGCCAGCAGCCTCCTTGGCGGGCCGAACACTGAAGCTTTCTTT. The V call is TRBV5-5, the J call TRBJ1-1; no clear D. CDR1 and CDR2 (germline): SGHKS, YYEKEE (reference sequence). The CDR3 is made up of 15 amino acids. V dropped 4 bases and J dropped 1 base, with 14 bases sitting between them.